This T cell receptor (beta chain) was recovered during a study of identical twins. All donors comprised healthy Caucasians. After template switching added a universal primer site, the resulting cDNA carried unique molecular identifiers. In TCRdb, the 5' RACE reads were re-called with MiXCR into one record per CDR3 protein. The profile shows more than 400,000 distinct CDR3 sequences, 13% to 15% of them singletons. Germline CDR1 is LGHNA and CDR2 is YNFKEQ. The CDR3 spans 16 residues. Trimming removed 4 bases from V and 4 bases from J; junction bases left unmatched: 5. These data were likewise used in another study, on yellow fever vaccine responses in identical twins.

This TCR came from a woman aged 18-35 years in good health. The chain couples TRBV4-2 to TRBJ2-1, with 12 bases aligning to TRBD2. Sample: CD4+ T cells sorted from blood. This CDR3 reads CASSRVTSGGYNEQFF. Here the CDR3 DNA reads TGTGCCAGCAGCCGAGTGACTAGCGGGGGTTACAATGAGCAGTTCTTC.